The clone carrying this TCR beta chain was seen a few times. Its specificity is unknown. The sample originates from a study of human T cells and chemical hapten exposure. Study summary: Across samples, TCR yields varied, mostly owing to small differences in pooled library volumes.

Individual cDNA molecules in this library carried unique molecular identifiers. In the authors' methods: Between 23,224 and 690,600 TCRs appeared in each sample, and the median stood at roughly 95,000. TCRdb re-called the reads through MiXCR, storing one row per CDR3 protein. These V and J calls are TCRdb output, not the study's own analysis. The data show about 120,000 distinct CDR3 sequences, with around 8.5% seen just once and about 1.4% held by the top ten. Study-wide results and caveats: With DPC sensitization, TCRs exceeding 1 in 1000 frequency showed no change.

Total RNA was extracted from unfractionated whole blood. The sequencing input was whole blood. The receptor was isolated from a human donor in good health. Some clones in this sample may be carry-over from other donors' samples.

The CDR3 nucleotides read TGTGCCACCAGCGGCGGGGAGCTCTCCTACGAGCAGTACTTC. This sequence encodes CATSGGELSYEQYF. The chain recombines TRBV15 with TRBJ2-7, with D possibly TRBD2 on 6 matching bases. The germline V gene has CDR1 LNHNV and CDR2 YYDKDF (reference sequence). This CDR3 contains 14 residues. The V end was cut by 5 bases, the J end by 0 bases, with 11 bases between.